The clone carrying this T cell receptor beta chain was observed many times. Antigen: not known. Individual cDNA molecules each received unique molecular identifiers attached to them. TCRdb reprocessed the 5' RACE reads with MiXCR, giving one entry per CDR3 protein. The sample contains more than 55,000 distinct CDR3 sequences, 13% of which appear only once. The data were taken from a study of early T cells in non-severe SARS-CoV-2 infection. Study as a whole: RNA in bulk from unsorted whole blood was sequenced, and chains were unpaired.

This CDR3 comprises 13 residues. V gave up 9 bases and J gave up 5 bases, with 16 bases separating them. Study-wide results and limits: Private and CD4 specificities were missed by VDJdb matching, which favored anti-spike CD8 responses.

The sequenced material came from whole blood. J is TRBJ2-5 and V is TRBV12-3 or TRBV12-4; a weak D match, TRBD1 (6 bases). This receptor was identified in an adult who was a healthcare worker with PCR-confirmed SARS-CoV-2 infection or an uninfected control (not recorded which). The CDR3 here is CARRQVWEETQYF. The CDR3 region has the DNA TGTGCCAGGCGACAGGTGTGGGAGGAGACCCAGTACTTC.